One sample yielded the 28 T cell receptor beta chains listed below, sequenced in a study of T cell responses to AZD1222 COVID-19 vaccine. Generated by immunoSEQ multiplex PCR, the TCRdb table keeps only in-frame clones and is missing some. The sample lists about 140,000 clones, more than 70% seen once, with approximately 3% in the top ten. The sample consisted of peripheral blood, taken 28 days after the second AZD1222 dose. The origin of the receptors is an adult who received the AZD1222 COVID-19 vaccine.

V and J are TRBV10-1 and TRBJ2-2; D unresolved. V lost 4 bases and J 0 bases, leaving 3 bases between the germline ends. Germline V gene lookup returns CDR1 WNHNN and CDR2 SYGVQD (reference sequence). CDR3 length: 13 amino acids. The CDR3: CASSVANTGELFF. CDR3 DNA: TGCGCCAGCAGTGTGGCGAACACCGGGGAGCTGTTTTTT.

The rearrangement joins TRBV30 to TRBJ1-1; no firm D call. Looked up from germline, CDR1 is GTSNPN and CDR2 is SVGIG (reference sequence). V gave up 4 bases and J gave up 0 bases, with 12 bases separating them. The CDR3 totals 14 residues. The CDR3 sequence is CAWTTGKMNTEAFF. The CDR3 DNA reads TGTGCCTGGACTACTGGGAAAATGAACACTGAAGCTTTCTTT.

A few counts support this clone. CDR3 DNA sequence: TGTGCCAGCAGAGTAGACCCAAGCACAGATACGCAGTATTTT. Amino acids: CASRVDPSTDTQYF. This rearrangement joins TRBV11-3 to TRBJ2-3; D uncertain. V lost 6 bases and J 0 bases, leaving 10 bases between the germline ends. From germline, CDR1 is SGHNT and CDR2 YENEEA. CDR3 length equals 14 residues.

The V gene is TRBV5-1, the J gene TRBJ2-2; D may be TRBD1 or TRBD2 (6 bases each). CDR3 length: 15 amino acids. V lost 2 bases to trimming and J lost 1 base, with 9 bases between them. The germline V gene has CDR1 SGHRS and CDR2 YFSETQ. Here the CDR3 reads CASSFEGGNTGELFF. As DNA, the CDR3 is TGCGCCAGCAGCTTCGAGGGGGGGAACACCGGGGAGCTGTTTTTT. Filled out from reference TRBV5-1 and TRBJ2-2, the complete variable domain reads KAGVTQTPRYLIKTRGQQVTLSCSPISGHRSVSWYQQTPGQGLQFLFEYFSETQRNKGNFPGRFSGRQFSNSRSEMNVSTLELGDSALYLCASSFEGGNTGELFFGEGSRLTVL.

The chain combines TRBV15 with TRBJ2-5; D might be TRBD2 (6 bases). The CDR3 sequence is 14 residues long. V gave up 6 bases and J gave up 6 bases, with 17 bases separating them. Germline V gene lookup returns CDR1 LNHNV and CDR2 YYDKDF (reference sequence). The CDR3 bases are TGTGCCACCAGGGAAGGAGGGGCGGTTCAGACCCAGTACTTC. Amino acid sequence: CATREGGAVQTQYF. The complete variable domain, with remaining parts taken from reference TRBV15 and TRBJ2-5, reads DAMVIQNPRYQVTQFGKPVTLSCSQTLNHNVMYWYQQKSSQAPKLLFHYYDKDFNNEADTPDNFQSRRPNTSFCFLDIRSPGLGDTAMYLCATREGGAVQTQYFGPGTRLLVL.

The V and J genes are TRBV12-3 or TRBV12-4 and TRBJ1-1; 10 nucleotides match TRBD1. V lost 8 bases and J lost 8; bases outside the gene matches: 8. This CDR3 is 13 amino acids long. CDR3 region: CASGTGTGEEAFF. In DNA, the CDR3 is TGTGCCAGCGGTACCGGGACAGGGGAGGAAGCTTTCTTT.

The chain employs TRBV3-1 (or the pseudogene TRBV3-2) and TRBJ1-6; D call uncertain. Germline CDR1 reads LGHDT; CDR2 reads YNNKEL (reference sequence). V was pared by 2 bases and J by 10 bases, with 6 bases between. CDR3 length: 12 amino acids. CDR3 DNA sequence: TGTGCCAGCAGCCAAACACGATCACCCCTCCACTTT. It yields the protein CASSQTRSPLHF.

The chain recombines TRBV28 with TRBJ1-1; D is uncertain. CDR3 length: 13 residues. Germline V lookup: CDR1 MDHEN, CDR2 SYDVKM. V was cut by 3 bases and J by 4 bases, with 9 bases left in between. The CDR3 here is CASSLSTPTEAFF. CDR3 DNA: TGTGCCAGCAGTTTGTCCACCCCCACTGAAGCTTTCTTT.

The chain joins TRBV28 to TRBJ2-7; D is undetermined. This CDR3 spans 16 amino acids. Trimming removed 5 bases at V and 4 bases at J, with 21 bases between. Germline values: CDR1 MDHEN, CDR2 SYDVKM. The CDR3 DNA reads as TGTGCCAGCAGTGTGTGGCCCCCAGGTAATTTGTACGAGCAGTACTTC. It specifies CASSVWPPGNLYEQYF.

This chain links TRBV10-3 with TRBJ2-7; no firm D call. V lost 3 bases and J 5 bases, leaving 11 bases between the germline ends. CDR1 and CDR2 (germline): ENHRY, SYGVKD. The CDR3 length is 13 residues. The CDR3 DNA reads TGTGCCATCAGTGATCTGGGGATCGACGAGCAGTACTTC. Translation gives CAISDLGIDEQYF.

CDR3 in DNA: TGTGCCAGCAGTCCACGGACAGGGGAAGGTCAGCCCCAGCATTTT. Translated, it gives CASSPRTGEGQPQHF. V gene TRBV7-2 combines with J gene TRBJ1-5, with TRBD1 matching over 9 bases. This CDR3 comprises 15 residues. The V gene's germline CDR1 is SGHTA and CDR2 FQGNSA. V trimming: 6 bases; J trimming: 6 bases; junction bases outside the gene matches: 9.

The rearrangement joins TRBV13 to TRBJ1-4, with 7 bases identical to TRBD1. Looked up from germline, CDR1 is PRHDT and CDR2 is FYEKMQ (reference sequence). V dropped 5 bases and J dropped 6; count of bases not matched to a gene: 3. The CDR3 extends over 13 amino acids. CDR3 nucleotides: TGTGCCAGCAGCCCCAGGGGGGATGAAAAACTGTTTTTT. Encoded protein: CASSPRGDEKLFF. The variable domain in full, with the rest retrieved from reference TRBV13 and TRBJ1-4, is AAGVIQSPRHLIKEKRETATLKCYPIPRHDTVYWYQQGPGQDPQFLISFYEKMQSDKGSIPDRFSAQQFSDYHSELNMSSLELGDSALYFCASSPRGDEKLFFGSGTQLSVL.

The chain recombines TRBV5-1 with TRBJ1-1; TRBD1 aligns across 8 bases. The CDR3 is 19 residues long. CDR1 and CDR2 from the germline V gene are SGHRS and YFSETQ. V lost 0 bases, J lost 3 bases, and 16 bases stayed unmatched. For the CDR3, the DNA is TGCGCCAGCAGCTTGGGGCGGACAGGGAGTGGCCAAGGGGACACTGAAGCTTTCTTT. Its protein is CASSLGRTGSGQGDTEAFF.

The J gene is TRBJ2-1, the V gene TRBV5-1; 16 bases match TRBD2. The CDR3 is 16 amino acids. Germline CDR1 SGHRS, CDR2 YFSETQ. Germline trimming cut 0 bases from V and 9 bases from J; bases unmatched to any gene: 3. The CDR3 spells CASSLAGTSGGAEQFF. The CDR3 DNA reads TGCGCCAGCAGCTTGGCTGGGACTAGCGGGGGGGCTGAGCAGTTCTTC.

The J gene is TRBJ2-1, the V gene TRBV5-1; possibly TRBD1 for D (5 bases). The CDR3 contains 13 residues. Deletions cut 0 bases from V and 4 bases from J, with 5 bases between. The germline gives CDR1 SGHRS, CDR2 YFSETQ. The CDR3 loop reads CASSLGQYNEQFF. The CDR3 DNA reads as TGCGCCAGCAGCTTGGGACAGTACAATGAGCAGTTCTTC.

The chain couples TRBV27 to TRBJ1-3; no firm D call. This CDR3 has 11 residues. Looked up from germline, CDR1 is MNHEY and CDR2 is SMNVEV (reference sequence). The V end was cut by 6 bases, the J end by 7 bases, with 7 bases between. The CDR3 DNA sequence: TGTGCCAGCAGGGGATACAACACCATATATTTT. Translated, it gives CASRGYNTIYF.

The CDR3 region has the DNA TGTGCCAGCAGCTTGACAGGGACAGATACGCAGTATTTT. It codes for CASSLTGTDTQYF. The chain has TRBV7-3 and TRBJ2-3; TRBD1 matches at 7 bases. The CDR3 totals 13 residues. The V and J ends lost 3 bases and 3 bases, in that order; junction bases with no gene match: 0. Germline values: CDR1 SGHTA, CDR2 FQGTGA.

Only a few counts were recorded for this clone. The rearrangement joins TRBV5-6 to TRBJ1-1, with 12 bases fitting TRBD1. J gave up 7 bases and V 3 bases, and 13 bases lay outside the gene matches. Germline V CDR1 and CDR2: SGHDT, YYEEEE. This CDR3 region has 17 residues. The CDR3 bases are TGTGCCAGCAGCTCCATTACCGGGACAGGGGGCGGAGGTGAAGCTTTCTTT. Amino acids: CASSSITGTGGGGEAFF.

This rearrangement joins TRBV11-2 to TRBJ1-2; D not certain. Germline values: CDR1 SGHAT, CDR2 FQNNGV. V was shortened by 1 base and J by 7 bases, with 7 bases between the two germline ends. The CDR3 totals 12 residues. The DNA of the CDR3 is TGTGCCAGCAGCTTAGGGGAGGGTGGCTACACCTTC. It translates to CASSLGEGGYTF. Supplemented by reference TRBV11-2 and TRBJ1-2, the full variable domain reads EAGVAQSPRYKIIEKRQSVAFWCNPISGHATLYWYQQILGQGPKLLIQFQNNGVVDDSQLPKDRFSAERLKGVDSTLKIQPAKLEDSAVYLCASSLGEGGYTFGSGTRLTVV.

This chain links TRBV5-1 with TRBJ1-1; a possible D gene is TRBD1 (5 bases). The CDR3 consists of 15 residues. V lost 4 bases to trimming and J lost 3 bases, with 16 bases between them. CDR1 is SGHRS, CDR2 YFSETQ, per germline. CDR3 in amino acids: CASSPQWVGDTEAFF. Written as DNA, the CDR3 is TGCGCCAGCAGCCCCCAGTGGGTGGGGGACACTGAAGCTTTCTTT.

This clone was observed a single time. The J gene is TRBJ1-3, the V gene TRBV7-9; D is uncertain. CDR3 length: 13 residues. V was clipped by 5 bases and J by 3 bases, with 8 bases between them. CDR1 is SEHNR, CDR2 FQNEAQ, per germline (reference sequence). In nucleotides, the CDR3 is TGTGCCAGCAGCCTCGACCGTGGAAACACCATATATTTT. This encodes CASSLDRGNTIYF.

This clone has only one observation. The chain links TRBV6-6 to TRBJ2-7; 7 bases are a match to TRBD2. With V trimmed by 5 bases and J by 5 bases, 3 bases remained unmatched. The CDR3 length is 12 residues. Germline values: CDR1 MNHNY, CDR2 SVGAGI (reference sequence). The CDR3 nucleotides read TGTGCCAGCAGTGGCGGGGGAGACGAGCAGTACTTC. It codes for CASSGGGDEQYF.

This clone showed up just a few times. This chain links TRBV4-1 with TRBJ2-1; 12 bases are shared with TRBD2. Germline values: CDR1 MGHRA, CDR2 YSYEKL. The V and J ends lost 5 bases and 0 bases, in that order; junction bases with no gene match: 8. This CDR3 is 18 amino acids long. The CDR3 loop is CASSARTSGISSYNEQFF. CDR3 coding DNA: TGCGCCAGCAGCGCCCGGACTAGCGGGATTAGCTCCTACAATGAGCAGTTCTTC.

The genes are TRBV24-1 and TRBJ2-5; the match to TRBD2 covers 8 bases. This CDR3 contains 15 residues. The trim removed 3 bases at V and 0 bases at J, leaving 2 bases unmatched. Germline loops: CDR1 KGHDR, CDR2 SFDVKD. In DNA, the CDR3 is TGTGCCACCAGTGATAAGCGGGAGTACCAAGAGACCCAGTACTTC. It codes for CATSDKREYQETQYF.

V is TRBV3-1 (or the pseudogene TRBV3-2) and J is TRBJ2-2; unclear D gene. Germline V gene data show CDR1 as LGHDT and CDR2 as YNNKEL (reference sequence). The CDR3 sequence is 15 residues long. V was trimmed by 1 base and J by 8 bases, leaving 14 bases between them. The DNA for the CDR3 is TGTGCCAGCAGCCAAGTTAGTCGGCAGGCAGGGGAGCTGTTTTTT. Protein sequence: CASSQVSRQAGELFF.

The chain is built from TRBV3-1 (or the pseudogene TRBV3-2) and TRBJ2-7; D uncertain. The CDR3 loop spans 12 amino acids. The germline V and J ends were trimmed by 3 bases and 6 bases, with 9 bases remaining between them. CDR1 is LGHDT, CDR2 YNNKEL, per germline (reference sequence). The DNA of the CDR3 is TGTGCCAGCAGCCAGGGGTTAGGCGAGCAGTACTTC. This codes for CASSQGLGEQYF.

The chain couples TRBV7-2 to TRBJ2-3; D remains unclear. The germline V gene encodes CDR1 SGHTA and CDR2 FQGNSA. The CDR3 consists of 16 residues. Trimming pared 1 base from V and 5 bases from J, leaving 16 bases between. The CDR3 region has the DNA TGTGCCAGCAGCTTAGGGCCGAGGCCGGTGGAAGATACGCAGTATTTT. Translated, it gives CASSLGPRPVEDTQYF.

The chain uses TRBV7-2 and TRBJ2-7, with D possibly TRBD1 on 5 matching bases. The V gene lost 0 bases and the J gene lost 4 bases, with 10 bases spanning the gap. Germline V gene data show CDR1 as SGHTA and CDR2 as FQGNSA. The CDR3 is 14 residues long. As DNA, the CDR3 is TGTGCCAGCAGCTTAGCTAACAGGATATACGAGCAGTACTTC. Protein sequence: CASSLANRIYEQYF.